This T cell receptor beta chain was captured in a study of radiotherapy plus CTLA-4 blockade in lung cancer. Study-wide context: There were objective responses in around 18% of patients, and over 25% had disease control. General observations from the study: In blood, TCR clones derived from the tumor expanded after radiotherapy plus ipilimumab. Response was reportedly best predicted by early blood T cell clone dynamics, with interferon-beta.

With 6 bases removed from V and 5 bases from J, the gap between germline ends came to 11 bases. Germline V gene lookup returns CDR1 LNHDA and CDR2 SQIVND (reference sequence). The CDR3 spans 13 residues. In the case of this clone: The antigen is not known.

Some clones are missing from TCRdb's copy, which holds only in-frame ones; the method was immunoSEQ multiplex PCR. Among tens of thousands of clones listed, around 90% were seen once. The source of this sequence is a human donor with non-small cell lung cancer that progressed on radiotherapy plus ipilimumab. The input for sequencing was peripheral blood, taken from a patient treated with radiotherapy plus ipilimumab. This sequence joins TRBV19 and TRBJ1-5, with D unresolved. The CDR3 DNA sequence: TGTGCCAGTAGCGGGGAGTTTTATCAGCCCCAGCATTTT. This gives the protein CASSGEFYQPQHF.